This T cell receptor beta chain was found in a study of human T cells and chemical hapten exposure. This clonotype was detected a few times. As to time point: pre-sensitization, week 0. Treatment of the sample: therapeutic diphenylcyclopropenone sensitization with weekly scalp DPC. Total RNA came from unfractionated whole blood. MiXCR was run by TCRdb on the RACE reads, yielding one entry per CDR3 protein. The sample yields tens of thousands of distinct CDR3 sequences, 8% to 10% seen once. From germline, CDR1 is LGHNA and CDR2 YSLEER. CDR3 length: 16 amino acids. With V trimmed by 0 bases and J by 3 bases, 5 bases remained unmatched.

Source: whole blood, taken in connection with sensitization to the hapten diphenylcyclopropenone (DPC). The source is a woman in her 40s with alopecia areata. Some clones in this sample may be carry-over from other donors' samples. The chain carries TRBV4-3 and TRBJ2-3; 8 bases are a match to TRBD2. The CDR3 nucleotides are TGCGCCAGCAGCCAAGAACCAGCGGGGGCTACAGATACGCAGTATTTT. Protein product: CASSQEPAGATDTQYF.